Shown below are 28 T cell receptor beta chains from a single sample sequenced in a study of tumor-infiltrating lymphocytes in primary liver carcinoma. TCR beta cDNA was reverse-transcribed from 400 to 500 ng of total RNA. The reaction used a constant-region primer and ProtoScript II reverse transcriptase. TCR beta libraries came from three nested multiplex PCR rounds using slightly modified ARM-PCR. Use of TRBV1-TRBV30 forward primers with a C-beta reverse primer characterized the first two PCR rounds, which lasted roughly 11 cycles each. A single record per CDR3 protein comes from TCRdb applying MiXCR to the multiplex PCR reads. The sample consists of about 200,000 distinct CDR3 sequences, roughly two thirds of them appearing once. Germline DNA was also extracted, and blood RNA derived from unsorted whole blood. Sequencing was carried out using peripheral blood. The receptors shown here come from a woman aged 55-69 years with primary liver carcinoma and hepatitis B virus infection.

Concerning this clonotype: This could be a read error, since a much larger clone is one nucleotide away. The chain has TRBV29-1 and TRBJ1-2, with TRBD1 identical over 7 bases. V was clipped by 4 bases and J by 6 bases; unmatched bases: 20. This CDR3 is built from 17 residues. The germline CDR1 and CDR2 sequences are SQVTM and ANQGSEA. CDR3 bases: TGCAGCGTTGGGGGGCGTGCTGGGATCAGCCAGGGGGATGGCTACACCTTC. Translation gives CSVGGRAGISQGDGYTF.

With regard to this clonotype: A much more abundant neighbour one base away suggests this may be a read error. The chain has TRBV10-3 and TRBJ2-7; weak D call: TRBD2 (5 bases). The germline CDR1 and CDR2 sequences are ENHRY and SYGVKD. V was shortened by 6 bases and J by 4 bases, with 13 bases between the two germline ends. The CDR3 spans 13 residues. The CDR3 sequence: CAISPSKSYEQYF. The CDR3 nucleotides are TGTGCCATCAGCCCTAGCAAATCGTACGAGCAGTACTTC.

V and J are TRBV11-2 and TRBJ2-5; either TRBD1 or TRBD2 may supply D (5 bases each). Trimming took off 3 bases at V and 4 bases at J, with 21 bases between the two ends. The CDR3 has 17 residues. The germline CDR1 and CDR2 sequences are SGHAT and FQNNGV. CDR3 protein: CASSLGTRHRAGETQYF. Here the CDR3 DNA reads TGTGCCAGCAGCTTGGGGACGAGGCATAGGGCGGGAGAGACCCAGTACTTC.

This chain connects TRBV18 to TRBJ2-7, with TRBD1 matching over 8 bases. Trimming at V came to 5 bases and at J to 7 bases, leaving 13 bases not matched to a gene. Germline V gene data show CDR1 as KGHSH and CDR2 as LQKENI. The CDR3 extends over 15 amino acids. The CDR3 loop reads CASSSSGTGFREQYF. CDR3 nucleotide sequence: TGTGCCAGCTCATCCTCCGGGACAGGTTTTCGGGAGCAGTACTTC.

Worth noting for this clonotype: Sequence at one end of the junction differs from germline and may be a read error. The chain joins TRBV11-2 to TRBJ2-7; D possibly corresponds to TRBD1 (7 bases). The CDR3 has 15 amino acids. The V gene's germline CDR1 is SGHAT and CDR2 FQNNGV. The CDR3 nucleotides read TGTACCAGCAGCCCCAAAGGGACAGTCTCGGGGGATCAGTACTTC. Translating it yields CTSSPKGTVSGDQYF.

The sample holds one count of this clonotype. A much more abundant neighbour one base away suggests this may be a read error. The J gene is TRBJ2-5, the V gene TRBV6-1, with 10 bases that match TRBD1. The CDR3 has 16 residues. The V gene end was trimmed by 6 bases and the J gene end by 2 bases; junction bases not matched to a gene: 9. CDR1 is MNHNS, CDR2 SASEGT, per germline. As DNA, the CDR3 is TGTGCCAGCAGGGATACGGGACAGGGGACTCAAGAGACCCAGTACTTC. It translates to CASRDTGQGTQETQYF.

This clonotype was recorded at least ten times. The rearrangement uses TRBV28 and TRBJ2-1; 10 bases line up with TRBD2. CDR1 is MDHEN and CDR2 is SYDVKM in the germline V gene. This CDR3 is built from 16 residues. V trimming: 2 bases; J trimming: 9 bases; junction bases outside the gene matches: 10. This CDR3 is CASSLISGRELFEQFF. CDR3 bases: TGTGCCAGCAGTTTAATCAGCGGGAGGGAATTATTTGAGCAGTTCTTC.

The chain employs TRBV7-9 and TRBJ2-2; D possibly matches TRBD1 or TRBD2 (5 bases each). V lost 5 bases and J 5 bases, leaving 18 bases between the germline ends. CDR1 and CDR2 (germline): SEHNR, FQNEAQ (reference sequence). The CDR3 totals 16 residues. CDR3 sequence (DNA): TGTGCCAGCAGCACCATCGGGACCTCTGATACCGGGGAGCTGTTTTTT. Translating it yields CASSTIGTSDTGELFF.

A note on this clonotype: Compared with germline, one end of the junction differs, possibly owing to a read error. The chain carries TRBV6-1 and TRBJ1-5; tentatively, D is TRBD1 (6 bases). Germline V CDR1 and CDR2: MNHNS, SASEGT. This CDR3 contains 17 residues. The CDR3 nucleotides are TGTGCCAGCAGTGAAGCCGGGACACCGTATAGCAATCAGTCCCAGCAGTTT. Residues: CASSEAGTPYSNQSQQF.

The sample holds a few counts of this clonotype. The genes are TRBV12-3 or TRBV12-4 and TRBJ1-5; TRBD1 is a possible D gene (6 bases). V lost 6 bases and J lost 6, with 15 bases in between. The CDR3 is 14 residues long. The CDR3 bases are TGTGCCAGCAGCCGTTACAGGGAGGGTCAGCCCCAGCATTTT. Encoded protein: CASSRYREGQPQHF.

Comments on this clonotype: A much larger clone lies one base from this, so it may be a read error. This chain joins TRBV28 and TRBJ2-1; D gene uncertain. Per germline, CDR1 MDHEN and CDR2 SYDVKM. The CDR3 is 13 amino acids. The CDR3 DNA reads TGTGCCAGCAGTTTATCCCCTAGATATGAGCAGTCCTTC. It is translated as CASSLSPRYEQSF.

In this sample, this clonotype turned up a few times. The CDR3 is CASSLVASSYNEQFF. The CDR3 DNA sequence: TGCGCCAGCAGCTTGGTAGCGAGCTCCTACAATGAGCAGTTCTTC. The chain uses TRBV5-1 and TRBJ2-1, with D possibly matching TRBD2 (5 bases). V was clipped by 0 bases and J by 0 bases, with 7 bases between them. CDR3 size: 15 residues. Per germline, CDR1 SGHRS and CDR2 YFSETQ.

In regard to this clonotype: Sequence at one end of the junction differs from germline and may be a read error. The chain couples TRBV11-2 to TRBJ1-1; D unresolved. The CDR3 runs to 11 residues. Germline CDR1 and CDR2: SGHAT and FQNNGV. CDR3 amino acids: CASSDQILALF. The CDR3 nucleotides read TGTGCCAGCAGCGATCAAATACTAGCTCTCTTT.

Notes on this clonotype: One base away lies a much larger clone, so this may be a sequencing read error. The V call is TRBV12-3 or TRBV12-4, the J call TRBJ2-3, with 7 bases aligning to TRBD2. The CDR3 length is 14 residues. The V gene end was trimmed by 5 bases and the J gene end by 11 bases; junction bases not matched to a gene: 13. Here the CDR3 DNA reads TGTGCCAGCAGTCCCGTCGCGGGGGTAGGTATGCAGTATTTT. Protein: CASSPVAGVGMQYF.

As for this clonotype: A much bigger clone sits one base away, suggesting this may be a read error. V gene TRBV4-2 combines with J gene TRBJ2-1; D not certain. The germline V gene encodes CDR1 LGHNA and CDR2 YNFKEQ. The CDR3 length is 12 residues. The V end lost 3 bases, the J end lost 5 bases, and 5 bases lay between the germline ends. CDR3: CASSQSNNEQFF. In DNA form, the CDR3 reads TGTGCCAGCAGCCAGTCGAACAATGAGCAGTTCTTC.

Of note for this clonotype: This may come from a read error, since a much larger clone is one base off. The chain joins TRBV6-4 to TRBJ2-1; 7 positions agree with TRBD2. CDR1 and CDR2 (germline): MRHNA, SNTAGT. The CDR3 contains 15 residues. Here the CDR3 DNA reads TGTGCCTGCAGTGACACCAGCGGGAACTACAATGAGCAGTTCTTC. Translating it yields CACSDTSGNYNEQFF.

As regards this clonotype: The junction differs from germline at one of its ends, possibly a read error. The chain joins TRBV11-2 to TRBJ1-6, with D perhaps matching TRBD1 (5 bases). Germline V lookup: CDR1 SGHAT, CDR2 FQNNGV. CDR3 size: 16 residues. CDR3 protein: CANSLVRGTKNSPLRF. In DNA, the CDR3 is TGTGCCAACAGCTTAGTTCGCGGGACTAAAAATTCACCCCTCCGCTTT.

This clonotype has at least ten counts. The gene calls are TRBV5-1 and TRBJ2-1; 10 bases agree with TRBD2. V trimming: 0 bases; J trimming: 6 bases; junction bases outside the gene matches: 9. The CDR3 loop spans 17 amino acids. Germline lookup yields CDR1 SGHRS and CDR2 YFSETQ. The CDR3 is CASSLAASGSLVNEQFF. Written as DNA, the CDR3 is TGCGCCAGCAGCTTGGCGGCTAGCGGGAGTTTGGTCAATGAGCAGTTCTTC.

Remarks on this clonotype: A much larger clone lies one base from this, so it may be a read error. The CDR3 is CASSLSLRGNRPQHF. CDR3 nucleotide sequence: TGTGCCAGCAGTTTAAGTTTACGGGGCAATCGGCCCCAGCATTTT. This chain joins TRBV12-3 or TRBV12-4 and TRBJ1-5; weak D call: TRBD1 (5 bases). CDR3 length: 15 residues.

As for this clonotype: This could be a read error, since a much larger clone is one nucleotide away. The chain recombines TRBV12-3 or TRBV12-4 with TRBJ2-5; D not resolved. The CDR3 has 13 amino acids. Trimming took 6 bases from V and 8 from J, leaving 16 bases between them. CDR3 region: CASSLILVGTQYF. DNA of the CDR3: TGTGCCAGCAGCCTCATTCTAGTAGGCACCCAGTACTTC.

The chain recombines TRBV5-1 with TRBJ1-2; TRBD1 is a possible D gene (6 bases). Germline CDR1 and CDR2: SGHRS and YFSETQ. Trimming cost V 4 bases and J 6 bases, with 16 bases left between them. The CDR3 extends over 14 amino acids. The CDR3 loop is CASSKQGQTNGYTF. Written as DNA, the CDR3 is TGCGCCAGCAGCAAGCAAGGACAGACCAATGGCTACACCTTC.

The chain employs TRBV29-1 and TRBJ2-3; no clear D gene. Germline V gene sequence: CDR1 SQVTM, CDR2 ANQGSEA. This CDR3 contains 14 residues. V lost 3 bases and J lost 5, with 15 bases in between. The CDR3 reads CSVERAKRIDTQYF. CDR3 nucleotides: TGCAGCGTTGAGCGAGCGAAGCGCATAGATACGCAGTATTTT.

This sequence joins TRBV11-2 and TRBJ2-3; tentatively, D is TRBD2 (5 bases). V was shortened by 3 bases and J by 1 base, with 23 bases between the two germline ends. The CDR3 runs 19 residues. Germline V gene lookup returns CDR1 SGHAT and CDR2 FQNNGV. This chain's CDR3 is CASSLGSSGRGMGTDTQYF. The DNA of the CDR3 is TGTGCCAGCAGCTTGGGGAGTAGTGGGAGAGGTATGGGCACAGATACGCAGTATTTT.

For this clonotype: The conserved phenylalanine or tryptophan normally closing the CDR3 is absent here, so this likely arose from a read error. This sequence joins TRBV11-2 and TRBJ1-5, with no clear D. Germline V gene data show CDR1 as SGHAT and CDR2 as FQNNGV. The CDR3 loop spans 13 amino acids. The CDR3 DNA follows: TGTGCCACCAGCATCAGTCTCAATCAGCCCCAGCATTCT. As protein: CATSISLNQPQHS.

As for this clonotype: Here the CDR3 omits its conserved ending phenylalanine or tryptophan, so a read error is the likely source. The CDR3 DNA sequence: TGCGCCAGCAGCTTGGTTGTAGCAGGAAAAGAGACCCAGTACTTG. It codes for CASSLVVAGKETQYL. The chain joins TRBV5-1 to TRBJ2-5; D is unresolved. V lost 0 bases to trimming and J lost 3 bases, with 12 bases between them. The CDR3 consists of 15 residues. Germline CDR1 reads SGHRS; CDR2 reads YFSETQ.

Comments on this clonotype: It may be a read error: a sequence one base away is much more abundant. This chain connects TRBV6-6 to TRBJ1-5; TRBD1 agrees at 9 bases. Germline CDR1 reads MNHNY; CDR2 reads SVGAGI (reference sequence). The CDR3 has 15 residues. The CDR3: CAGSRRDRADQPQHF. CDR3 bases: TGTGCCGGCAGCCGCCGGGACAGGGCGGACCAGCCCCAGCATTTT.

Of note for this clonotype: A single base separates this from a much larger clone, so it may be a read error. This sequence joins TRBV5-5 and TRBJ2-7; TRBD2 might be the D (6 bases). The germline V and J ends were trimmed by 4 bases and 0 bases, with 23 bases remaining between them. Per germline, CDR1 SGHKS and CDR2 YYEKEE (reference sequence). This CDR3 is 18 amino acids long. CDR3 nucleotides: TGTGCCAGCAGCCCCAGAGGGACCGGAGGGGAAAGCTCCTACGAGCAGTACTTC. Translation: CASSPRGTGGESSYEQYF.

The count of this clonotype is one. CDR3 nucleotides: TGTGCCAGCAGTTTACCAGGACAGGGAGGTGGTCAGCCCCAGCATTTT. Residues: CASSLPGQGGGQPQHF. This chain uses TRBV28 with TRBJ1-5; 8 nucleotides agree with TRBD1. V gave up 2 bases and J gave up 6 bases; unmatched junction bases: 9. Germline lookup yields CDR1 MDHEN and CDR2 SYDVKM. The CDR3 covers 16 residues.